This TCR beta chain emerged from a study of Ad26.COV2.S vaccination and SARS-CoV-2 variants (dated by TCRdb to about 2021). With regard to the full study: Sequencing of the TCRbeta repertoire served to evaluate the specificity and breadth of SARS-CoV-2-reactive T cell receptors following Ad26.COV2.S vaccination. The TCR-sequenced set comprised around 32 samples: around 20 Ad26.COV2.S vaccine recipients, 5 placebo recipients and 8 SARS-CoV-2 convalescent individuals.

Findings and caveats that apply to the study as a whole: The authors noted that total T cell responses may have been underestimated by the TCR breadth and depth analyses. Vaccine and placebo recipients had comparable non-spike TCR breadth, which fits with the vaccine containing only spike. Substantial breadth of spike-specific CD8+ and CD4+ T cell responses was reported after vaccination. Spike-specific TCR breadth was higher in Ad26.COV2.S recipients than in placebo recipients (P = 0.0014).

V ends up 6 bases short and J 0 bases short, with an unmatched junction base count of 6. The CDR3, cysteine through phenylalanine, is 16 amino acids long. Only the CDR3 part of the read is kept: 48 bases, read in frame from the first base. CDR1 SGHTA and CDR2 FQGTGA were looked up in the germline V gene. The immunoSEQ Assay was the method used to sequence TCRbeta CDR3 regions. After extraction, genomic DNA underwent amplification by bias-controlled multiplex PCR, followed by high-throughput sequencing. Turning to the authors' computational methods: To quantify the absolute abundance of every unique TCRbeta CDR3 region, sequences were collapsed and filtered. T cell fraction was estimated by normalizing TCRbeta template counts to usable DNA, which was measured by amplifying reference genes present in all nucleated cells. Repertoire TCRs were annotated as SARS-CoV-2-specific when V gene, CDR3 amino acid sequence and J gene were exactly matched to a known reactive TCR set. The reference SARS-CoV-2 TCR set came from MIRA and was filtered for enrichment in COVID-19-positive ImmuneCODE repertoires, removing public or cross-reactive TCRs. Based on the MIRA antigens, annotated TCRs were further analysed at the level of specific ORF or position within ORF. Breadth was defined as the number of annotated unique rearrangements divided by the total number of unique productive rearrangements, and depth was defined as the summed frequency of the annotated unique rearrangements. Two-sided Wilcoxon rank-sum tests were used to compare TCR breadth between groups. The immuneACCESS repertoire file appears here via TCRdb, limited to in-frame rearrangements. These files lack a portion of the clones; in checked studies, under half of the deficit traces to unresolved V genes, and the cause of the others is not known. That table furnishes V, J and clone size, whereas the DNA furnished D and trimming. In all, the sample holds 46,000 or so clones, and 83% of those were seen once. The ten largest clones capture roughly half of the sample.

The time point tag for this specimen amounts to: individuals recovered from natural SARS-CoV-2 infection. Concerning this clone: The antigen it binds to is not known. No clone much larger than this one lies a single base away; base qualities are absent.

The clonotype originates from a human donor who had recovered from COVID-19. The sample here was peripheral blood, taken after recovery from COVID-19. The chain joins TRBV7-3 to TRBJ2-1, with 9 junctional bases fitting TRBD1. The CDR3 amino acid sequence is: CASSFTGGGSYNEQFF. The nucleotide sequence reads TGTGCCAGCAGTTTTACAGGGGGCGGCTCCTACAATGAGCAGTTCTTC.